This T cell receptor (beta chain) stems from a study of cytomegalovirus exposure and HLA in healthy donors. A word on this clone: Its antigen is as yet unknown.

The data were produced by immunoSEQ multiplex PCR, yet TCRdb's version contains in-frame clones alone and is incomplete. This sample yields 200,000 to 250,000 clones, of which around nine tenths are seen a single time; 2.6% belongs to the top ten. Study results and limitations: It was found in a later analysis that first-cohort TCR clusters tended to co-occur in the 90 to 150 validation repertoires. Cytomegalovirus status, reportedly, was diagnosed with high specificity and sensitivity by the classifier.

From germline, CDR1 is SEHNR and CDR2 FQNEAQ (reference sequence). The CDR3 loop spans 12 amino acids. Trimming cost V 9 bases and J 3 bases, with 11 bases left between them. The clonotype comes from a man younger than 35 in good health and CMV-seronegative. This chain uses TRBV7-9 with TRBJ1-2; possibly TRBD1 for D (6 bases). The sample comprised PBMCs. For the CDR3, the DNA is TGTGCCAGTACAGGGCTGTACTATGGCTACACCTTC. Translation gives CASTGLYYGYTF.